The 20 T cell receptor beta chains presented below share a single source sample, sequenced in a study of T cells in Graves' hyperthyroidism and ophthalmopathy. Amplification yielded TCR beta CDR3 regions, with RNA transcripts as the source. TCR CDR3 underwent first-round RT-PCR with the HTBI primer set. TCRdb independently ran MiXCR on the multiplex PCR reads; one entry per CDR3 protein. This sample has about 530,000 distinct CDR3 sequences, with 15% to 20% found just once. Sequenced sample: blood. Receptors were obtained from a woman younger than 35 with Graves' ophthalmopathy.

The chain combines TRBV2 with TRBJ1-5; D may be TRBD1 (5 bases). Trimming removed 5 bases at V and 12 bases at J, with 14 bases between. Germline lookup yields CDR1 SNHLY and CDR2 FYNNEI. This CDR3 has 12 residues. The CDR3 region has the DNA TGTGCCAGCAGTCGAGGGACTGTCGGCCAGCATTTT. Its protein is CASSRGTVGQHF. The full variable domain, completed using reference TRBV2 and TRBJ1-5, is EPEVTQTPSHQVTQMGQEVILRCVPISNHLYFYWYRQILGQKVEFLVSFYNNEISEKSEIFDDQFSVERPDGSNFTLKIRSTKLEDSAMYFCASSRGTVGQHFGDGTRLSIL.

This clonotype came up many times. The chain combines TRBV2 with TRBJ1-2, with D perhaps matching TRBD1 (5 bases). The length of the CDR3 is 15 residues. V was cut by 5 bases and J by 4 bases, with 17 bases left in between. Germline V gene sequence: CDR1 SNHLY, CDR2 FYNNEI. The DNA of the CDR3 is TGTGCCAGCAGTAAAAGGCGCAGGGTGGTCTATGGCTACACCTTC. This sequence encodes CASSKRRRVVYGYTF. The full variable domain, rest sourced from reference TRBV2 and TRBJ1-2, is EPEVTQTPSHQVTQMGQEVILRCVPISNHLYFYWYRQILGQKVEFLVSFYNNEISEKSEIFDDQFSVERPDGSNFTLKIRSTKLEDSAMYFCASSKRRRVVYGYTFGSGTRLTVV.

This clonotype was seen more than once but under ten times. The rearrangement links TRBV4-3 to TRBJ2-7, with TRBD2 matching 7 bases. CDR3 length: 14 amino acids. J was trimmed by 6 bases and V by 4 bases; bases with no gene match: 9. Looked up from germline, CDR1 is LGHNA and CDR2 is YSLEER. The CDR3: CASSLGLEEGEQYF. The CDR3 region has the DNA TGCGCCAGCAGCCTTGGACTAGAAGAAGGCGAGCAGTACTTC.

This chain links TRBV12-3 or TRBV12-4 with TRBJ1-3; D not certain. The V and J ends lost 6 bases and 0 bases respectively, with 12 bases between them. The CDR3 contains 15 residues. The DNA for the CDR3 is TGTGCCAGCAGCACTGACGGAAGCTCTGGAAACACCATATATTTT. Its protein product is CASSTDGSSGNTIYF.

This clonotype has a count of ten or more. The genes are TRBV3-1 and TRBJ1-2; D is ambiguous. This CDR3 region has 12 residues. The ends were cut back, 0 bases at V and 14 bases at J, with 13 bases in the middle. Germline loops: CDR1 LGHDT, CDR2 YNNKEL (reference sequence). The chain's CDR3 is CASSQDPDFRTF. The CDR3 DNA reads TGTGCCAGCAGCCAAGACCCGGACTTCCGGACCTTC. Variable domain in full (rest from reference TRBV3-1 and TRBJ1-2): DTAVSQTPKYLVTQMGNDKSIKCEQNLGHDTMYWYKQDSKKFLKIMFSYNNKELIINETVPNRFSPKSPDKAHLNLHINSLELGDSAVYFCASSQDPDFRTFGSGTRLTVV.

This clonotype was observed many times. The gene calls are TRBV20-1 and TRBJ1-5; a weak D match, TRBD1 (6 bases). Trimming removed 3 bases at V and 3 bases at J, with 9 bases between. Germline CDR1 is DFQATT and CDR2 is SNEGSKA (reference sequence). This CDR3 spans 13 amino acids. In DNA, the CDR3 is TGCAGTGCTAGGACAGGAGTCAATCAGCCCCAGCATTTT. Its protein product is CSARTGVNQPQHF.

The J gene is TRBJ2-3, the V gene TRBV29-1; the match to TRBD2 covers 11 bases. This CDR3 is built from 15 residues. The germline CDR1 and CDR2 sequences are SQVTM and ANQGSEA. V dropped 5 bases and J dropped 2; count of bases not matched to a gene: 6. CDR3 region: CSVLASGGLTDTQYF. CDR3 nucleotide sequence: TGCAGCGTTTTGGCTAGCGGGGGGCTCACAGATACGCAGTATTTT.

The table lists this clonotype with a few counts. CDR3 in DNA: TGTGCCAGCCGCTCCCAGGATAGCAATCAGCCCCAGCATTTT. Residues: CASRSQDSNQPQHF. The chain uses TRBV12-3 or TRBV12-4 and TRBJ1-5, with D unresolved. This CDR3 has 14 amino acids. V was clipped by 8 bases and J by 0 bases, with 11 bases between them.

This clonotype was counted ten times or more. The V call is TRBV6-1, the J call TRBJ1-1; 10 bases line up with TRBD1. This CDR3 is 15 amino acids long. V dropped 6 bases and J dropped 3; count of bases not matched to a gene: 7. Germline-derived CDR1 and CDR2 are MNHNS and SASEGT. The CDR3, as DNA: TGTGCCAGCAGGCCCACCGGGACAGGGGACACTGAAGCTTTCTTT. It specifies CASRPTGTGDTEAFF.

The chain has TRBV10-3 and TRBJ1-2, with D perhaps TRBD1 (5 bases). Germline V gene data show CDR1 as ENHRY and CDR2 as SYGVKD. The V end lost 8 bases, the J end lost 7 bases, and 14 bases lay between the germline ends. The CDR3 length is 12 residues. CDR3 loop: CAIENQGGGYTF. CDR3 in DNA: TGTGCCATCGAAAATCAGGGCGGTGGCTACACCTTC.

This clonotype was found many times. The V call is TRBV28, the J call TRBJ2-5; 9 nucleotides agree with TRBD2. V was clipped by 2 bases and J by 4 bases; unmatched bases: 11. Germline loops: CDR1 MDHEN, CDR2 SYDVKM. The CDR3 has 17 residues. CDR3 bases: TGTGCCAGCAGTTTAGCGGGAGGGCCTTTTTCGGGAGAGACCCAGTACTTC. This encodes CASSLAGGPFSGETQYF.

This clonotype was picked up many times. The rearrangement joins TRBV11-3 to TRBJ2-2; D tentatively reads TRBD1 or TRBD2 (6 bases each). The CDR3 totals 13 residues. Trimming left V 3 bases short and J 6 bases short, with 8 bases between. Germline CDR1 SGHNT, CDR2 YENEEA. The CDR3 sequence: CASSFGGPGELFF. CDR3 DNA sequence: TGTGCCAGCAGCTTTGGGGGGCCCGGGGAGCTGTTTTTT.

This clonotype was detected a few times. This chain's CDR3 is CAINPGGQGRSEAFF. The CDR3 nucleotides read TGTGCCATCAACCCAGGAGGACAGGGAAGATCTGAAGCTTTCTTT. The gene calls are TRBV10-3 and TRBJ1-1; 8 bases align to TRBD1. J gave up 6 bases and V 7 bases, and 13 bases lay outside the gene matches. Germline V CDR1 and CDR2: ENHRY, SYGVKD. The CDR3 is 15 amino acids.

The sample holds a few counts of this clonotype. The DNA of the CDR3 is TGTGCCAGCAGTGAAGCGCTTCTGAGGGGGCTGACCAAAAACATTCAGTACTTC. It encodes CASSEALLRGLTKNIQYF. This chain connects TRBV2 to TRBJ2-4; the match to TRBD1 covers 7 bases. The CDR3 has 18 residues. V lost 0 bases to trimming and J lost 2 bases; unmatched junction nucleotides: 10. In germline, CDR1 is SNHLY, CDR2 FYNNEI.

CDR3 coding DNA: TGTGCCAGCAGGGGGACAGGGGCCCCCGTGTCTGGGGCCAACGTCCTGACTTTC. This gives the protein CASRGTGAPVSGANVLTF. The chain joins TRBV6-1 to TRBJ2-6; 10 bases agree with TRBD1. Trimming removed 6 bases from V and 1 base from J; junction bases left unmatched: 9. The CDR3 covers 18 residues. The germline CDR1 and CDR2 sequences are MNHNS and SASEGT.

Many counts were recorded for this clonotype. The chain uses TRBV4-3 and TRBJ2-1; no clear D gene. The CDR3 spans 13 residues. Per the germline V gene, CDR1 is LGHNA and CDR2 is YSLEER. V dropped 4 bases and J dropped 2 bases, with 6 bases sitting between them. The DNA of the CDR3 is TGCGCCAGCAGCCCGCTGGCCTACAATGAGCAGTTCTTC. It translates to CASSPLAYNEQFF.

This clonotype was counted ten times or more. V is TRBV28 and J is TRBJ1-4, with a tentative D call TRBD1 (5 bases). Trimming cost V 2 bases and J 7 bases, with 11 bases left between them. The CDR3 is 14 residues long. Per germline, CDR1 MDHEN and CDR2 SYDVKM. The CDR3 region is CASSLVGEAEKLFF. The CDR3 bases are TGTGCCAGCAGTTTAGTGGGGGAAGCTGAAAAACTGTTTTTT.

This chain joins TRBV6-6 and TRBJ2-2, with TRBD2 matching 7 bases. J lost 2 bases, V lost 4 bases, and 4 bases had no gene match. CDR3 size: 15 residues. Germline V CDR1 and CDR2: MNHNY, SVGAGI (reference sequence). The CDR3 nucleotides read TGTGCCAGCAGTTCCCTAGCGGTTAACACCGGGGAGCTGTTTTTT. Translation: CASSSLAVNTGELFF.

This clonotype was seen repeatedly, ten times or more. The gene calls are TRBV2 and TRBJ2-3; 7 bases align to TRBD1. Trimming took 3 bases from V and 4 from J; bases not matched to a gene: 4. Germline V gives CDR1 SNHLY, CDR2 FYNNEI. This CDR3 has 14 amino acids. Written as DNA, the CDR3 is TGTGCCAGCAGTGAGAGACAGGGCGCAGATACGCAGTATTTT. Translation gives CASSERQGADTQYF.

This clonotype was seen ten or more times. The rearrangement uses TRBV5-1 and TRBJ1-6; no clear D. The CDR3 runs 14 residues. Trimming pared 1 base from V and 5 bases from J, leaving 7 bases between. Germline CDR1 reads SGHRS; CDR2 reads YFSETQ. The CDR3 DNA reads TGCGCCAGCAGCTTGTCCGGGGATAATTCACCCCTCCACTTT. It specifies CASSLSGDNSPLHF. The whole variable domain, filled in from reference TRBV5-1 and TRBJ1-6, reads KAGVTQTPRYLIKTRGQQVTLSCSPISGHRSVSWYQQTPGQGLQFLFEYFSETQRNKGNFPGRFSGRQFSNSRSEMNVSTLELGDSALYLCASSLSGDNSPLHFGNGTRLTVT.